This is a list of T cell receptor beta chains from one sample in a study of CD8 T cells in Susac syndrome. Each CDR3 protein gets one entry after TCRdb re-called the immunoSEQ multiplex PCR reads with MiXCR. The sample has about 100,000 distinct CDR3 sequences, roughly 96% seen once; the top ten hold approximately 0.3%. Source material: CD8+ T cells from PBMCs. The receptors come from a human donor with Susac syndrome. CDR3s include the opening cysteine and the closing phenylalanine or tryptophan. Fields, in order: D gene, clone size, V gene, J gene, CDR3 DNA, CDR3 protein. A D gene is named only where the DNA matches it firmly. Clone size appears in some rows only: once, few, many, or a class for an expanded clone.

.	.	TRBV29-1	TRBJ2-5	TGCAGCCTACCCGAGGGAGAGACCCAGTACTTC	CSLPEGETQYF
TRBD1	.	TRBV23-1	TRBJ1-2	TGCGCCAGCACCCAGGGACAGGGTGATGGCTACACCTTC	CASTQGQGDGYTF
TRBD2	.	TRBV7-9	TRBJ2-1	TGTGCCAGCAGCCCACCGTTCGCAGCGGGGAGACACTCCTACAATGAGCAGTTCTTC	CASSPPFAAGRHSYNEQFF
.	.	TRBV12-3/TRBV12-4	TRBJ2-2	TGTGCCAGCAGGGATACCGGGGAGCTGTTTTTT	CASRDTGELFF
TRBD1	.	TRBV29-1	TRBJ1-2	TGCAGCGTACAGGGGACCTATGGCTACACCTTC	CSVQGTYGYTF
.	.	TRBV13	TRBJ2-7	TGTGCCAGCAGCTTAGGCCTAAGCGGCTCCTACGAGCAGTACTTC	CASSLGLSGSYEQYF
.	.	TRBV13	TRBJ2-7	TGTGCCAGCAGCACAACGGACAGCTCCTACGAGCAGTACTTC	CASSTTDSSYEQYF
TRBD1	.	TRBV9	TRBJ2-7	TGTGCCAGCAGCGTGGGGGACAGAGTCTACGAGCAGTACTTC	CASSVGDRVYEQYF
TRBD1	.	TRBV23-1	TRBJ2-2	TGCGCCAGCAGTCCGGACAGGGGGCTAAAGAACACCGGGGAGCTGTTTTTT	CASSPDRGLKNTGELFF
TRBD1	.	TRBV12-5	TRBJ1-2	TGTGCTAGTGGTTCTGATGGGGACAGGTCCAACTATGGCTACACCTTC	CASGSDGDRSNYGYTF
TRBD1	.	TRBV4-2	TRBJ1-6	TGTGCCAGCAGCCAAAGGGTCGAGGGGGCAAGAAATTCACCCCTCCACTTT	CASSQRVEGARNSPLHF
TRBD2	.	TRBV11-2	TRBJ2-5	TGTGCCAGCAGCTTAGGGGGACTAGCAGAGACCCAGTACTTC	CASSLGGLAETQYF
.	.	TRBV12-3/TRBV12-4	TRBJ2-7	TGTGCCAGCAGTCGCGGCTTGGCCTACGAGCAGTACTTC	CASSRGLAYEQYF
.	.	TRBV12-3/TRBV12-4	TRBJ1-5	TGTGCCAGCAGTTTCGCAGGCCCCCATCAGCCCCAGCATTTT	CASSFAGPHQPQHF
.	.	TRBV11-2	TRBJ2-7	TGTGCCAGCAGCCCCTCCGGCTTATACGAGCAGTACTTC	CASSPSGLYEQYF
.	.	TRBV5-6	TRBJ2-2	TGTGCCAGCGTGGGTTCGAACACCGGGGAGCTGTTTTTT	CASVGSNTGELFF
TRBD2	.	TRBV29-1	TRBJ2-2	TGCAGCGTAGCCTTAGCGGGGGGGAGTTCGATCGGGGAGCTGTTTTTT	CSVALAGGSSIGELFF
.	.	TRBV5-1	TRBJ2-2	TGCGCCAGCGGCCACACCGGGGAGCTGTTTTTT	CASGHTGELFF
.	.	TRBV5-6	TRBJ1-5	TGTGCCAGCAGCCTCCGCCGGTTCGCCAGAAATAGCAATCAGCCCCAGCATTTT	CASSLRRFARNSNQPQHF
.	.	TRBV29-1	TRBJ1-1	TGCAGCGTTGGGACTAACACTGAAGCTTTCTTT	CSVGTNTEAFF
.	.	TRBV9	TRBJ2-1	TGTGCCAGCAGCGCCTCGGGGCCCGATGAGCAGTTCTTC	CASSASGPDEQFF
.	.	TRBV5-1	TRBJ1-1	TGCGCCAGCAGCTTGGGGCCTAACACTGAAGCTTTCTTT	CASSLGPNTEAFF
.	.	TRBV23-1	TRBJ2-6	TGCGCCAGCGGCCGATACTCTGGGGCCAACGTCCTGACTTTC	CASGRYSGANVLTF
TRBD1	.	TRBV7-9	TRBJ1-1	TGTGCCAGCAGGGCTCCGGGACAGGGGGAAGCTTTCTTT	CASRAPGQGEAFF
.	.	TRBV24-1	TRBJ2-1	TGTGCCACCAGTGATTTTGGGGAAAGCTCCTACAATGAGCAGTTCTTC	CATSDFGESSYNEQFF
TRBD1	.	TRBV6-5	TRBJ1-2	TGTGCCAGCAGTTACTCGGGACAGCCCTATGGCTACACCTTC	CASSYSGQPYGYTF
TRBD1	.	TRBV4-1	TRBJ2-7	TGCGCCAGCAGCCAACCGTGGGACAGCTATTACGAGCAGTACTTC	CASSQPWDSYYEQYF
.	.	TRBV11-1	TRBJ2-3	TGTGCCAGCAGCTTAGATGGGTCCCGCGATACGCAGTATTTT	CASSLDGSRDTQYF
.	.	TRBV12-3/TRBV12-4	TRBJ2-7	TGTGCCAGCAGTTTGTCCTCACACCACGAGCAGTACTTC	CASSLSSHHEQYF
.	once	TRBV20-1	TRBJ2-1	TGCAGTGCCCCGGCGGGGCTGGTGGATGAGCAGTTCTTC	CSAPAGLVDEQFF
.	.	TRBV4-1	TRBJ2-7	TGCGCCAGCAGCCAAGAACGGGGCGAGCAGTACTTC	CASSQERGEQYF
.	.	TRBV3-1	TRBJ1-2	TGTGCCAGCAGCCAAAACAGGCAAAACTATGGCTACACCTTC	CASSQNRQNYGYTF
.	.	TRBV13	TRBJ2-5	TGTGCCAGCAGCATCTATGGGGCAGAGACCCAGTACTTC	CASSIYGAETQYF
.	.	TRBV27	TRBJ2-2	TGTGCCAGCACCCCACAGGGCACCGGGGAGCTGTTTTTT	CASTPQGTGELFF
TRBD1	.	TRBV4-1	TRBJ1-1	TGCGCCAGCAGCCAAGGGGTCAGGGGGCTTAGTGAAGCTTTCTTT	CASSQGVRGLSEAFF
TRBD1	.	TRBV20-1	TRBJ1-2	TGCAGTGCCTACGCAGGGGGCGCTTATGGCTACACCTTC	CSAYAGGAYGYTF
.	.	TRBV4-1	TRBJ2-1	TGCGCCAGCAGCCCACGATTAGAACAGAATGAGCAGTTCTTC	CASSPRLEQNEQFF
.	.	TRBV7-8	TRBJ2-5	TGTGCCAGCAGGGATAAAGAGACCCAGTACTTC	CASRDKETQYF
.	.	TRBV29-1	TRBJ2-1	TGCAGCGTTGAAGGGGGTAGACGGAATGAGCAGTTCTTC	CSVEGGRRNEQFF
.	.	TRBV20-1	TRBJ1-2	TGCAGTGCTGACCGGACAGAAAACTATGGCTACACCTTC	CSADRTENYGYTF
TRBD2	.	TRBV20-1	TRBJ2-5	TGCAGTGCTAGAGACGGGGGGGTTGGGGAGACCCAGTACTTC	CSARDGGVGETQYF
.	.	TRBV2	TRBJ2-7	TGTGCCAGCAGGGGGGACGGTTTGTACGAGCAGTACTTC	CASRGDGLYEQYF
.	.	TRBV6-6	TRBJ1-5	TGTGCCAGCAGTTACTTTAGCAATCAGCCCCAGCATTTT	CASSYFSNQPQHF
.	.	TRBV11-2	TRBJ2-5	TGTGCCAGCAGCTCTTTCAAGAGCGCACAAGAGACCCAGTACTTC	CASSSFKSAQETQYF
TRBD2	.	TRBV29-1	TRBJ2-3	TGCAGCGGCGAGGTAACTAGCGGGGGCCCAGATACGCAGTATTTT	CSGEVTSGGPDTQYF
.	.	TRBV28	TRBJ2-1	TGTGCCAGCAGTCCCTCGGGCGGTTCGCAGTTCTTC	CASSPSGGSQFF
.	.	TRBV7-9	TRBJ1-2	TGTGCCAGCAGCTTAGTTGGGGATAGCTATGGCTACACCTTC	CASSLVGDSYGYTF
.	.	TRBV3-1	TRBJ2-1	TGTGCCAGCAGCCAACAGGGTCACAATGAGCAGTTCTTC	CASSQQGHNEQFF
.	.	TRBV5-6	TRBJ2-1	TGTGCCAGCAGCTGGGGCCGAACTCTGGTTGAGCAGTTCTTC	CASSWGRTLVEQFF
.	.	TRBV20-1	TRBJ1-2	TGCAGTGCCCCTCCCGCGGGGCAGGCTAACTATGGCTACACCTTC	CSAPPAGQANYGYTF
.	.	TRBV27	TRBJ1-5	TGTGCCAGCAGTTTACGGGGGGCTAGCAATCAGCCCCAGCATTTT	CASSLRGASNQPQHF
.	.	TRBV4-1	TRBJ2-5	TGCGCCAGCAGCCTCACCTGGAGGGGGGAGACCCAGTACTTC	CASSLTWRGETQYF
.	.	TRBV13	TRBJ2-5	TGTGCCAGCAGCCAGGCGATGTCCGAGACCCAGTACTTC	CASSQAMSETQYF
.	.	TRBV12-5	TRBJ2-2	TGTGCTAGTGGTTTGGGCGGGACACCCCACGGGGAGCTGTTTTTT	CASGLGGTPHGELFF
TRBD1	.	TRBV3-1	TRBJ1-2	TGTGCCAGCAGCCCAGGGGGCAGTCGGGGCTACACCTTC	CASSPGGSRGYTF
TRBD2	.	TRBV5-1	TRBJ2-1	TGCGCCAGCAGCTTAAGCGGGAGCTCCTACAATGAGCAGTTCTTC	CASSLSGSSYNEQFF
.	.	TRBV5-1	TRBJ2-7	TGCGCCAGCTCCTCCGGGGGGCGATCCAACGAGCAGTACTTC	CASSSGGRSNEQYF
TRBD1	.	TRBV28	TRBJ1-1	TGTGCCAGCAGTTTGGACAGGGGGGGGGTGGAAGCTTTCTTT	CASSLDRGGVEAFF
.	.	TRBV5-1	TRBJ1-2	TGCGCCAGCAGGGAGGGGGTTGAAAGCTACACCTTC	CASREGVESYTF
.	.	TRBV12-3/TRBV12-4	TRBJ2-5	TGTGCCAGCCGCCCCGGCAGCGAAGAGACCCAGTACTTC	CASRPGSEETQYF